These T cell receptor beta chains were read from a single sample in a study of blood T cell repertoires in COVID-19. Measured with immunoSEQ multiplex PCR; TCRdb has only the in-frame clones, and not every one. The table records a few hundred thousand clones, around 88% of them present only once. Sequences were obtained from peripheral blood. The receptors were gathered from an elderly man with acute or convalescent COVID-19. The CDR3 runs from the conserved cysteine through the conserved F or W. A D gene is named only where the DNA matches it firmly. The size of a clone is reported for some rows only, either as once, few or many, or as a class for expanded clones.

cdr3_aa | cdr3_nt | clone_size | j_call | d_call | v_call
CASSPNPPDRARNQPQHF | TGTGCCAGTAGTCCGAACCCGCCTGACAGGGCCCGCAATCAGCCCCAGCATTTT | once | TRBJ1-5 | TRBD1 | TRBV19
CASSLKRQGSSYNEQFF | TGTGCCAGCAGCTTAAAGCGACAGGGGAGCTCCTACAATGAGCAGTTCTTC | NA | TRBJ2-1 | TRBD1 | TRBV7-8
CASSPSGGRGVHEQFF | TGTGCCAGCAGCCCCTCGGGCGGGAGAGGTGTCCATGAGCAGTTCTTC | NA | TRBJ2-1 | TRBD2 | TRBV9
CAITVQGSAFF | TGTGCCATCACCGTACAGGGTTCAGCTTTCTTT | NA | TRBJ1-1 | NA | TRBV10-3
CASSFTRSNTGELFF | TGCGCCAGCAGCTTTACGCGTTCGAACACCGGGGAGCTGTTTTTT | NA | TRBJ2-2 | NA | TRBV5-1
CASSMVGGQGNQPQHF | TGTGCCAGTAGTATGGTCGGGGGGCAGGGGAATCAGCCCCAGCATTTT | NA | TRBJ1-5 | NA | TRBV19
CASSIPGNYQPQHF | TGTGCCAGTAGTATCCCGGGGAACTATCAGCCCCAGCATTTT | NA | TRBJ1-5 | NA | TRBV19
CASSFPGTSGRDTGELFF | TGTGCCAGCAGCTTTCCCGGGACTAGCGGGAGGGATACCGGGGAGCTGTTTTTT | NA | TRBJ2-2 | TRBD2 | TRBV11-3
CATSEGLVAYEQYF | TGTGCCACCAGCGAAGGACTAGTTGCTTACGAGCAGTACTTC | NA | TRBJ2-7 | TRBD2 | TRBV15
CASSLAGRDYGYTF | TGTGCCAGCAGCTTAGCAGGGCGAGACTATGGCTACACCTTC | NA | TRBJ1-2 | NA | TRBV13
CASATYRGRTGELFF | TGTGCCAGCGCAACCTACAGGGGGCGGACCGGGGAGCTGTTTTTT | once | TRBJ2-2 | TRBD1 | TRBV3-1/TRBV3-2
CASSAQGSPYEQYF | TGCGCCAGCAGTGCGCAGGGAAGTCCCTACGAGCAGTACTTC | NA | TRBJ2-7 | NA | TRBV10-1
CASSQQDEQFF | TGCGCCAGCAGCCAACAGGATGAGCAGTTCTTC | NA | TRBJ2-1 | NA | TRBV4-3
CSVFSGYTF | TGCAGCGTCTTTAGCGGCTACACCTTC | NA | TRBJ1-2 | NA | TRBV29-1
CATRTGFYEQYF | TGTGCCACCAGGACAGGGTTCTACGAGCAGTACTTC | NA | TRBJ2-7 | TRBD1 | TRBV19
CASTKIGGTSYEQYF | TGTGCCAGCACCAAAATAGGGGGCACCTCCTACGAGCAGTACTTC | NA | TRBJ2-7 | TRBD1 | TRBV4-2
CASSLEGQGLGNEKLFF | TGTGCCAGCAGTTTAGAGGGACAGGGGCTCGGTAATGAAAAACTGTTTTTT | few | TRBJ1-4 | TRBD1 | TRBV27
CASSLVAGDETQYF | TGTGCCAGCAGCTTAGTTGCGGGGGACGAGACCCAGTACTTC | NA | TRBJ2-5 | TRBD2 | TRBV11-2
CASSSRAGGFNEQFF | TGTGCCAGCAGTTCGAGGGCGGGAGGTTTCAATGAGCAGTTCTTC | NA | TRBJ2-1 | TRBD2 | TRBV28
CASSTGQGLGSPLHF | TGTGCCAGCAGTACCGGACAGGGTTTGGGTTCACCCCTCCACTTT | NA | TRBJ1-6 | TRBD1 | TRBV3-1/TRBV3-2
CASSKSRRAPPHQPQHF | TGTGCCAGCAGCAAATCCCGAAGAGCACCCCCCCATCAGCCCCAGCATTTT | NA | TRBJ1-5 | NA | TRBV21-1
CASSRTDYGYTF | TGTGCCAGCAGTAGGACAGACTATGGCTACACCTTC | NA | TRBJ1-2 | NA | TRBV6-5
CASSEFNRIGRSDTQYF | TGTGCCAGCAGTGAATTTAACCGGATCGGGAGGTCTGATACGCAGTATTTT | NA | TRBJ2-3 | TRBD2 | TRBV6-1
CASSPQGSQPQHF | TGTGCCAGCAGCCCACAGGGAAGCCAGCCCCAGCATTTT | NA | TRBJ1-5 | NA | TRBV27
CASSPPGTISGNTIYF | TGTGCCAGCAGCCCCCCCGGGACAATCTCTGGAAACACCATATATTTT | NA | TRBJ1-3 | NA | TRBV28
CASSARLAGGADTQYF | TGTGCCAGCAGCGCCCGACTAGCGGGAGGGGCAGATACGCAGTATTTT | NA | TRBJ2-3 | TRBD2 | TRBV9
CASSDSGQLPYEQYF | TGTGCCAGCAGTGACTCTGGACAGTTGCCCTACGAGCAGTACTTC | once | TRBJ2-7 | NA | TRBV6-4
CAISDRQGGNQPQHF | TGTGCCATCAGTGATAGACAGGGCGGGAATCAGCCCCAGCATTTT | NA | TRBJ1-5 | TRBD1 | TRBV10-3
CASSQDRWGDEQFF | TGTGCCAGCAGCCAAGATAGATGGGGCGATGAGCAGTTCTTC | NA | TRBJ2-1 | NA | TRBV3-1/TRBV3-2
CASKTGNQPQHF | TGTGCCAGCAAAACAGGCAATCAGCCCCAGCATTTT | NA | TRBJ1-5 | NA | TRBV6-5
CANRGLASGNTGELFF | TGTGCCAATAGGGGATTGGCTAGCGGCAACACCGGGGAGCTGTTTTTT | once | TRBJ2-2 | TRBD2 | TRBV18
CASSRGEREQYF | TGTGCCAGCAGCCGCGGGGAAAGGGAGCAGTATTTT | NA | TRBJ2-3 | NA | TRBV3-1/TRBV3-2
CATSGRGTLSGANVLTF | TGTGCCACCAGTGGGAGGGGCACTCTCTCTGGGGCCAACGTCCTGACTTTC | NA | TRBJ2-6 | NA | TRBV24-1
CSASKGGTGATEAFF | TGCAGTGCTAGTAAGGGAGGGACAGGGGCCACTGAAGCTTTCTTT | NA | TRBJ1-1 | TRBD1 | TRBV20-1
CASSLGVGISPLHF | TGTGCCAGCAGTTTAGGGGTCGGGATTTCACCCCTCCACTTT | NA | TRBJ1-6 | NA | TRBV28
CASSSLEQYF | TGTGCCAGCAGTTCCTTGGAGCAGTACTTC | NA | TRBJ2-7 | NA | TRBV6-6
CASSLAGGFGTGYSPLHF | TGTGCCAGCAGCTTAGCCGGGGGATTCGGGACAGGGTATTCACCCCTCCACTTT | NA | TRBJ1-6 | TRBD1 | TRBV7-2
CASSSHPNQPQHF | TGTGCCAGCAGCTCACACCCGAATCAGCCCCAGCATTTT | NA | TRBJ1-5 | NA | TRBV7-3
CASSLAGGGPYEQYF | TGTGCCAGCAGCCTAGCGGGAGGCGGCCCCTACGAGCAGTACTTC | NA | TRBJ2-7 | TRBD2 | TRBV11-3
CASSPTGRNGYTF | TGTGCCAGCAGTCCCACCGGGAGAAATGGCTACACCTTC | NA | TRBJ1-2 | NA | TRBV6-5
CASSQGQGLVNTIYF | TGTGCCAGCAGCCAGGGTCAGGGCTTAGTGAACACCATATATTTT | few | TRBJ1-3 | NA | TRBV3-1/TRBV3-2
CASSLDWAGNTEAFF | TGTGCCAGCAGCTTAGATTGGGCCGGAAACACTGAAGCTTTCTTT | once | TRBJ1-1 | NA | TRBV11-2
CASSFGDNQPQHF | TGTGCCAGCAGCTTTGGAGACAATCAGCCCCAGCATTTT | NA | TRBJ1-5 | NA | TRBV7-2
CAANQPQHF | TGTGCAGCCAATCAGCCCCAGCATTTT | NA | TRBJ1-5 | NA | TRBV28
CSASTGNYNSPLHF | TGCAGTGCTAGTACGGGGAATTATAATTCACCCCTCCACTTT | NA | TRBJ1-6 | NA | TRBV20-1
CSVARTGGNTEAFF | TGCAGCGTTGCCAGGACAGGGGGGAACACTGAAGCTTTCTTT | NA | TRBJ1-1 | TRBD1 | TRBV29-1
CASSGLAGGPSYEQYF | TGTGCCAGCAGCGGACTAGCGGGGGGGCCGTCCTACGAGCAGTACTTC | once | TRBJ2-7 | TRBD2 | TRBV6-2/TRBV6-3
CASSAFEGGSYEQYF | TGTGCCAGCAGCGCCTTCGAAGGGGGCTCCTACGAGCAGTACTTC | once | TRBJ2-7 | NA | TRBV21-1
CASSLGASNQPQHF | TGTGCCAGCAGCTTAGGCGCAAGCAATCAGCCCCAGCATTTT | NA | TRBJ1-5 | NA | TRBV11-2
CASSLSNRNTEAFF | TGTGCCAGCAGCTTGTCAAACAGGAACACTGAAGCTTTCTTT | few | TRBJ1-1 | NA | TRBV5-6
CASSGQAPHTIYF | TGTGCCAGCTCAGGACAGGCCCCGCACACCATATATTTT | NA | TRBJ1-3 | TRBD1 | TRBV18
CASSQVYGNYEQYF | TGTGCCAGCAGCCAAGTGTACGGGAACTACGAGCAGTACTTC | NA | TRBJ2-7 | NA | TRBV3-1/TRBV3-2
CATSMSRAGVDEQYF | TGTGCCACCTCCATGTCTAGGGCAGGGGTGGACGAGCAGTACTTC | NA | TRBJ2-7 | NA | TRBV6-5